These T cell receptor beta chains were read from a single sample in a study of blood T cell repertoires in COVID-19. Generated by immunoSEQ multiplex PCR, the TCRdb table keeps only in-frame clones and is missing some. The sample carries 330,000 or so clones, approximately 90% recorded once. The sequenced sample was peripheral blood. The source is a woman in her fifties or sixties with COVID-19, enrolled during active disease. CDR3s include the opening cysteine and the closing phenylalanine or tryptophan. The D gene is left open where the match is weak. Not all rows give a size; the values are once, few, many and, for expanded clones, a class.

j_gene: TRBJ2-5; v_gene: TRBV9; d_gene: .; abundance: .; CDR3nt: TGTGCCAGCAGCGTAGATCTCGGGGAGACCCAGTACTTC; CDR3aa: CASSVDLGETQYF
j_gene: TRBJ1-4; v_gene: TRBV4-1; d_gene: .; abundance: .; CDR3nt: TGCGCCAGCAGCCTACAGGGTTTATTTGAAAAACTGTTTTTT; CDR3aa: CASSLQGLFEKLFF
j_gene: TRBJ1-2; v_gene: TRBV21-1; d_gene: .; abundance: .; CDR3nt: TGTGCCAGCAGCCTACCCTGGACAGTTAGTAACTATGGCTACACCTTC; CDR3aa: CASSLPWTVSNYGYTF
j_gene: TRBJ1-5; v_gene: TRBV6-5; d_gene: TRBD1; abundance: once; CDR3nt: TGTGCCAGCAGTCTAATTACAGGGGGCGGTCAGCCCCAGCATTTT; CDR3aa: CASSLITGGGQPQHF
j_gene: TRBJ1-2; v_gene: TRBV19; d_gene: .; abundance: .; CDR3nt: TGTGCCAGTAGCCCCACTGCCGGGTATGGCTACACCTTC; CDR3aa: CASSPTAGYGYTF
j_gene: TRBJ2-7; v_gene: TRBV19; d_gene: .; abundance: .; CDR3nt: TGTGCCAGTAGTATTCGTGGCGGAGAGCAGTACTTC; CDR3aa: CASSIRGGEQYF
j_gene: TRBJ1-1; v_gene: TRBV27; d_gene: TRBD1; abundance: .; CDR3nt: TGTGCCAGCAGTCCGCGGACAGGAAGGATACTGAACACTGAAGCTTTCTTT; CDR3aa: CASSPRTGRILNTEAFF
j_gene: TRBJ2-1; v_gene: TRBV12-5; d_gene: .; abundance: .; CDR3nt: TGTGCTAGTGGTTTGGTGGGGCAACCACTGCAGTTCTTC; CDR3aa: CASGLVGQPLQFF
j_gene: TRBJ2-6; v_gene: TRBV10-2; d_gene: TRBD1; abundance: .; CDR3nt: TGCGCCAGCAGCCTTAAGGGGACAGGGGGTTTCTCTGGGGCCAACGTCCTGACTTTC; CDR3aa: CASSLKGTGGFSGANVLTF
j_gene: TRBJ1-2; v_gene: TRBV28; d_gene: TRBD1; abundance: .; CDR3nt: TGTGCCAGCAATAGACAGGGGATCGCAGCTAACTATGGCTACACCTTC; CDR3aa: CASNRQGIAANYGYTF
j_gene: TRBJ2-1; v_gene: TRBV28; d_gene: TRBD2; abundance: .; CDR3nt: TGTGCCGGCGGGGGGCCCGTCGATGAGCAGTTCTTC; CDR3aa: CAGGGPVDEQFF
j_gene: TRBJ2-7; v_gene: TRBV5-1; d_gene: .; abundance: .; CDR3nt: TGCGCCAGCAGCTTGTTACAGGGATCCACCTACGAGCAGTACTTC; CDR3aa: CASSLLQGSTYEQYF